This TCR beta chain emerged from a study of cytomegalovirus exposure and HLA in healthy donors. The study ran its PCR with 60 Vbeta and 13 Jbeta primers. Using immunoSEQ multiplex PCR, the repertoire was profiled, and TCRdb retains in-frame clones only, with some absent. The sample lists over 80,000 clones, about 74% occurring once. The CDR3 contains 13 residues. Germline lookup yields CDR1 SSHAT and CDR2 FNYEAQ (reference sequence). The ends were cut back, 6 bases at V and 2 bases at J, with 10 bases in the middle. This chain uses TRBV7-7 with TRBJ2-5, with D perhaps TRBD1 (6 bases). This receptor was obtained from a man aged 40-49 years in good health and CMV-seronegative. Source material: PBMCs. The CDR3 reads CASRGALQETQYF. CDR3 DNA sequence: TGTGCCAGCAGGGGGGCTCTTCAAGAGACCCAGTACTTC.